A selection of T cell receptor beta chains follows, all from one sample in a study of CD8 T cells in Susac syndrome. TCRdb reprocessed the immunoSEQ multiplex PCR reads with MiXCR, giving one entry per CDR3 protein. This repertoire shows 110,000 to 150,000 distinct CDR3 sequences, 90% to 95% found once; its top ten account for roughly 0.27%. Material: CD8+ T cells from PBMCs. Every receptor here comes from a human donor in good health. Each CDR3 is given with its conserved first and last residue. Fields, in order: CDR3 protein, CDR3 DNA, D gene, clone size, V gene, J gene. D genes are given only for firm matches. Part of the rows lack a size; the others show once, few, many or a class for expanded clones.

CASSLRDRDYYEQYF	TGTGCCAGCAGCTTGAGGGACAGGGACTACTACGAGCAGTACTTC	TRBD1	NA	TRBV5-4	TRBJ2-7
CASSPSGLSYEQYF	TGTGCCAGCAGCCCATCGGGACTATCGTACGAGCAGTACTTC	TRBD2	NA	TRBV7-6	TRBJ2-7
CSVEGGHLSTDTQYF	TGCAGCGTTGAAGGCGGACACCTAAGCACAGATACGCAGTATTTT	NA	NA	TRBV29-1	TRBJ2-3
CASSLGTIYGYTF	TGTGCCAGCTCACTCGGGACAATCTATGGCTACACCTTC	NA	NA	TRBV18	TRBJ1-2
CASSYLWDGSNTGELFF	TGTGCCAGCAGTTACCTATGGGACGGATCGAACACCGGGGAGCTGTTTTTT	NA	NA	TRBV6-2/TRBV6-3	TRBJ2-2
CASSLGGGDYGYTF	TGTGCCAGCAGCTTAGGAGGGGGCGACTATGGCTACACCTTC	TRBD1	NA	TRBV7-6	TRBJ1-2
CASSSKATGRADYEQYF	TGTGCCAGCAGCTCCAAAGCCACCGGTCGAGCAGATTACGAGCAGTACTTC	NA	NA	TRBV5-5	TRBJ2-7
CASSPDRLNEKLFF	TGTGCCAGCAGCCCCGACAGGTTGAATGAAAAACTGTTTTTT	NA	NA	TRBV7-8	TRBJ1-4
CASSPRTPNTGELFF	TGCGCCAGCAGCCCACGTACCCCGAACACCGGGGAGCTGTTTTTT	NA	NA	TRBV5-1	TRBJ2-2
CSGDGGVAVDTQYF	TGCAGCGGTGACGGGGGTGTAGCGGTAGATACGCAGTATTTT	NA	NA	TRBV29-1	TRBJ2-3
CASSFRVVERETQYF	TGTGCCAGCAGCTTCAGAGTAGTCGAAAGGGAGACCCAGTACTTC	NA	once	TRBV13	TRBJ2-5
CSVEGSSGSSDTQYF	TGCAGCGTTGAAGGGTCTAGCGGGAGCTCAGATACGCAGTATTTT	TRBD2	NA	TRBV29-1	TRBJ2-3
CASSSTSGGELFF	TGTGCCAGCAGTTCGACTAGCGGCGGGGAGCTGTTTTTT	TRBD2	NA	TRBV27	TRBJ2-2
CASSKGQGSGDEQFF	TGTGCCAGCAGTAAGGGACAGGGGTCGGGCGATGAGCAGTTCTTC	TRBD1	NA	TRBV6-2/TRBV6-3	TRBJ2-1
CSGIAGGPDEQYF	TGCAGCGGAATAGCGGGAGGGCCTGACGAGCAGTACTTC	TRBD2	NA	TRBV29-1	TRBJ2-7
CSVHREERYTF	TGCAGCGTCCACAGGGAAGAACGCTACACCTTC	NA	NA	TRBV29-1	TRBJ1-2
CASSLGGNTEAFF	TGTGCCAGCAGTTTAGGGGGGAACACTGAAGCTTTCTTT	NA	many	TRBV27	TRBJ1-1
CSVRGRSYEQYF	TGCAGCGTTCGGGGGAGATCCTACGAGCAGTACTTC	NA	few	TRBV29-1	TRBJ2-7
CASSATGTSGSFGNEQFF	TGTGCCAGCAGCGCCACCGGGACTAGCGGGAGTTTCGGCAATGAGCAGTTCTTC	TRBD2	few	TRBV9	TRBJ2-1
CASSLGTEYNEQFF	TGTGCCAGCAGTCTCGGGACGGAGTACAATGAGCAGTTCTTC	NA	NA	TRBV27	TRBJ2-1
CASSLTTPEDTQYF	TGTGCCAGCAGTTTAACAACACCTGAGGATACGCAGTATTTT	NA	NA	TRBV27	TRBJ2-3
CSARDQGQLNYEQYF	TGCAGTGCTAGAGATCAGGGACAGTTAAATTACGAGCAGTACTTC	TRBD1	NA	TRBV20-1	TRBJ2-7
CASIDGRHEQFF	TGTGCCAGTATTGACGGGAGACATGAGCAGTTCTTC	NA	NA	TRBV19	TRBJ2-1
CASGPRSGANVLTF	TGTGCCAGCGGCCCCCGCTCTGGGGCCAACGTCCTGACTTTC	NA	NA	TRBV25-1	TRBJ2-6
CATSRGGYEQYF	TGTGCCACCAGCAGAGGAGGGTACGAGCAGTACTTC	NA	NA	TRBV15	TRBJ2-7
CASRSDRSYEQYF	TGCGCCAGCAGGTCGGACAGATCCTACGAGCAGTACTTC	NA	NA	TRBV5-1	TRBJ2-7
CAWSSGSAGDTQYF	TGTGCCTGGAGTAGCGGGAGCGCCGGAGATACGCAGTATTTT	TRBD2	NA	TRBV30	TRBJ2-3
CAEGETQYF	TGTGCTGAGGGGGAGACCCAGTACTTC	NA	NA	TRBV2	TRBJ2-5
CSVVVAYEQYF	TGCAGCGTTGTAGTGGCCTACGAGCAGTACTTC	NA	NA	TRBV29-1	TRBJ2-7
CASSLVNFQETQYF	TGTGCCAGCAGCTTAGTTAATTTCCAAGAGACCCAGTACTTC	NA	NA	TRBV7-9	TRBJ2-5
CATGGRYYEQYF	TGTGCCACCGGAGGACGTTACTACGAGCAGTACTTC	NA	NA	TRBV28	TRBJ2-7
CATSYGTSGRFF	TGTGCCACCAGTTACGGGACTAGCGGTCGGTTCTTC	TRBD2	NA	TRBV24-1	TRBJ2-1
CASSSSGRNLNTGELFF	TGTGCCAGCAGTTCCAGCGGGAGGAACTTAAACACCGGGGAGCTGTTTTTT	TRBD2	once	TRBV28	TRBJ2-2
CSARPFDRAQRQPQHF	TGCAGTGCTAGACCTTTCGACAGGGCCCAAAGGCAGCCCCAGCATTTT	TRBD1	NA	TRBV20-1	TRBJ1-5
CASSLDPGSGANVLTF	TGCGCCAGCAGCTTGGACCCTGGCTCTGGGGCCAACGTCCTGACTTTC	NA	NA	TRBV5-1	TRBJ2-6
CASSLTTGELFF	TGTGCCAGCAGTTTAACGACCGGGGAGCTGTTTTTT	NA	NA	TRBV27	TRBJ2-2
CASSLGLADEQFF	TGTGCCAGCAGCTTGGGACTAGCAGATGAGCAGTTCTTC	TRBD2	NA	TRBV5-4	TRBJ2-1
CSARAGTSGRALETQYF	TGCAGTGCTAGAGCCGGGACTAGCGGGAGGGCCCTGGAGACCCAGTACTTC	TRBD2	NA	TRBV20-1	TRBJ2-5
CASSNRELATNEKLFF	TGTGCCAGCAGCAACAGGGAGTTAGCGACTAATGAAAAACTGTTTTTT	NA	NA	TRBV13	TRBJ1-4
CASSSRTSGGNEQFF	TGTGCCAGCAGCTCCAGGACTAGCGGGGGCAATGAGCAGTTCTTC	TRBD2	NA	TRBV9	TRBJ2-1
CASSTTGSYTF	TGTGCCAGCAGCACTACAGGGAGCTACACCTTC	NA	NA	TRBV9	TRBJ1-2
CAWSVPHLETNYGYTF	TGTGCCTGGAGTGTACCCCACTTAGAGACTAACTATGGCTACACCTTC	NA	NA	TRBV30	TRBJ1-2
CASTGTATYEQYF	TGTGCCAGTACCGGGACAGCAACCTACGAGCAGTACTTC	TRBD1	NA	TRBV19	TRBJ2-7
CASALSTDTQYF	TGTGCCAGCGCCCTTAGCACAGATACGCAGTATTTT	NA	NA	TRBV11-2	TRBJ2-3